Presented here are 25 T cell receptor beta chains from one specimen sequenced in a study of blood T cell repertoires in COVID-19. Profiled with immunoSEQ multiplex PCR; TCRdb holds only in-frame clones, not every one. Among about 190,000 clones listed, 85% were seen once. Sequencing was carried out using peripheral blood. The receptors shown here come from an elderly woman with acute or convalescent COVID-19.

V usage is TRBV7-9 and J usage is TRBJ2-5; possibly TRBD2 for D (6 bases). V lost 5 bases and J 5 bases, leaving 12 bases between the germline ends. Germline V CDR1 and CDR2: SEHNR, FQNEAQ (reference sequence). CDR3 size: 13 residues. CDR3 amino acids: CASSPGLRETQYF. Written as DNA, the CDR3 is TGTGCCAGCAGCCCGGGACTGCGGGAGACCCAGTACTTC.

This clone was counted a few times. V usage is TRBV9 and J usage is TRBJ2-7; 10 nucleotides align to TRBD2. The CDR3 is 17 amino acids. V dropped 0 bases and J dropped 7; count of bases not matched to a gene: 13. Germline CDR1 is SGDLS and CDR2 is YYNGEE. CDR3 DNA sequence: TGTGCCAGCAGCGTAGGGGTGGCTAGCGGGAGCTTGGGGGAGCAGTACTTC. Its translation: CASSVGVASGSLGEQYF.

This clone was seen once. The rearrangement links TRBV7-9 to TRBJ1-1, with D maybe TRBD1 (5 bases). V lost 5 bases to trimming and J lost 4 bases, with 20 bases between them. Germline values: CDR1 SEHNR, CDR2 FQNEAQ (reference sequence). The CDR3 is 16 amino acids. CDR3 coding DNA: TGTGCCAGCAGCGCCACCGTCGGGGGTGGGTCCACTGAAGCTTTCTTT. Residues: CASSATVGGGSTEAFF.

This sequence joins TRBV20-1 and TRBJ2-5; D unresolved. CDR1 is DFQATT, CDR2 SNEGSKA, per germline (reference sequence). The CDR3 spans 11 residues. V was clipped by 2 bases and J by 10 bases, with 11 bases between them. The CDR3 nucleotides are TGCAGTGCTAGATTCGTTTACATCCAGTACTTC. Translated, it gives CSARFVYIQYF.

The CDR3 DNA reads as TGCGCCAGCAGCCCGGACTGGCCTTATCAGCCCCAGCATTTT. Translated: CASSPDWPYQPQHF. This rearrangement joins TRBV5-1 to TRBJ1-5; D gene ambiguous. The CDR3 extends over 14 amino acids. CDR1 is SGHRS, CDR2 YFSETQ, per germline. Deletions cut 4 bases from V and 5 bases from J, with 13 bases between.

This rearrangement joins TRBV5-1 to TRBJ2-7; weak D call: TRBD2 (5 bases). The germline gives CDR1 SGHRS, CDR2 YFSETQ. The V gene lost 4 bases and the J gene lost 2 bases, with 13 bases spanning the gap. This CDR3 comprises 14 residues. CDR3 residues: CASSPPTNTYEQYF. The CDR3 DNA reads TGCGCCAGCAGCCCCCCGACTAATACCTACGAGCAGTACTTC.

CDR3 DNA sequence: TGTGCCAGCAGCTTAGATGCAGGGCAAGAGACCCAGTACTTC. It yields the protein CASSLDAGQETQYF. The chain couples TRBV7-9 to TRBJ2-5; possibly TRBD1 for D (5 bases). V lost 1 base to trimming and J lost 2 bases, with 8 bases between them. Per germline, CDR1 SEHNR and CDR2 FQNEAQ (reference sequence). The CDR3 covers 14 residues.

CDR3 DNA: TGTGCCAGCAGCCCAACTAGCCCGGGAGCCACAGATACGCAGTATTTT. It yields the protein CASSPTSPGATDTQYF. The chain combines TRBV5-5 with TRBJ2-3, with TRBD2 as a possible D gene (6 bases). Trimming removed 4 bases at V and 2 bases at J, with 17 bases between. CDR3 length: 16 residues. From germline, CDR1 is SGHKS and CDR2 YYEKEE (reference sequence).

This chain connects TRBV9 to TRBJ2-1, with 7 bases that match TRBD2. Germline assignment: CDR1 SGDLS and CDR2 YYNGEE. CDR3 length: 14 amino acids. Trimming at V came to 3 bases and at J to 7 bases, leaving 7 bases not matched to a gene. The CDR3 DNA reads TGTGCCAGCAGCGGACTAGCACAGGAGAATGAGCAGTTCTTC. It specifies CASSGLAQENEQFF.

The chain has TRBV6-2 or TRBV6-3 and TRBJ1-2, with D unclear. CDR3 length equals 15 residues. Trimming left V 2 bases short and J 4 bases short, with 14 bases between. Germline V gene data show CDR1 as MNHEY and CDR2 as SVGEGT. CDR3: CASSYAAETPYGYTF. The CDR3 nucleotides are TGTGCCAGCAGTTACGCCGCCGAGACACCCTATGGCTACACCTTC.

This chain connects TRBV5-1 to TRBJ1-6; possible D gene TRBD1, 5 bases. CDR1 and CDR2 from the germline V gene are SGHRS and YFSETQ. The CDR3 runs 13 residues. The V end lost 5 bases, the J end lost 7 bases, and 10 bases lay between the germline ends. The CDR3 DNA is TGCGCCAGCAGGACAGCTACCAATTCACCCCTCCACTTT. Protein product: CASRTATNSPLHF.

The J gene is TRBJ1-5, the V gene TRBV28; TRBD1 matches 7 bases. V lost 6 bases, J lost 4 bases, and 3 bases stayed unmatched. The CDR3 sequence is 13 residues long. Germline values: CDR1 MDHEN, CDR2 SYDVKM. CDR3 amino acids: CASRVQGNQPQHF. The CDR3 coding sequence is TGTGCCAGCAGGGTACAGGGGAATCAGCCCCAGCATTTT.

V is TRBV20-1 and J is TRBJ1-3; 9 bases are a match to TRBD1. The CDR3 has 15 amino acids. Germline trimming cut 3 bases from V and 1 base from J; bases unmatched to any gene: 4. Germline V gives CDR1 DFQATT, CDR2 SNEGSKA (reference sequence). DNA of the CDR3: TGCAGTGCTAGTGTGGGACAGGGATCTGGAAACACCATATATTTT. This sequence encodes CSASVGQGSGNTIYF.

CDR3 coding DNA: TGCGCCAGCAGCCGGAATAGCGGGACCATCAATGAGCAGTTCTTC. Its protein product is CASSRNSGTINEQFF. V gene TRBV4-3 combines with J gene TRBJ2-1, with 8 bases identical to TRBD2. Germline values: CDR1 LGHNA, CDR2 YSLEER. This CDR3 region has 15 residues. The V gene end was trimmed by 4 bases and the J gene end by 6 bases; junction bases not matched to a gene: 8.

This chain uses TRBV5-1 with TRBJ1-5, with TRBD1 matching over 9 bases. Per germline, CDR1 SGHRS and CDR2 YFSETQ. J was trimmed by 7 bases and V by 4 bases; bases with no gene match: 6. The CDR3 totals 14 residues. The CDR3 DNA sequence: TGCGCCAGCAGCGAACAGGGGGCGGAACAGCCCCAGCATTTT. It is translated as CASSEQGAEQPQHF.

This clone was observed a few times. The chain couples TRBV19 to TRBJ2-4, with a tentative D call TRBD1 (6 bases). The V and J ends lost 4 bases and 6 bases respectively, with 10 bases between them. Germline V gene lookup returns CDR1 LNHDA and CDR2 SQIVND (reference sequence). The CDR3 totals 13 residues. The CDR3 here is CASSRGQRNIQYF. As DNA, the CDR3 is TGTGCCAGTAGTAGGGGGCAACGAAACATTCAGTACTTC.

This rearrangement joins TRBV10-3 to TRBJ2-1; D is perhaps TRBD2 (5 bases). Germline values: CDR1 ENHRY, CDR2 SYGVKD. CDR3 length equals 15 residues. V lost 2 bases to trimming and J lost 4 bases, with 12 bases between them. The CDR3 region has the DNA TGTGCCATCAGTGAGGTGGGAGTGGGGTACAATGAGCAGTTCTTC. Its translation is CAISEVGVGYNEQFF.

The chain carries TRBV30 and TRBJ2-1; D perhaps matches TRBD1 (5 bases). Germline CDR1 and CDR2: GTSNPN and SVGIG (reference sequence). The CDR3 is 16 residues long. V was clipped by 4 bases and J by 6 bases, with 22 bases between them. In DNA, the CDR3 is TGTGCCTGGACCACTCCCCAGGGCCTCAACCCCAATGAGCAGTTCTTC. Its protein is CAWTTPQGLNPNEQFF.

The chain combines TRBV7-9 with TRBJ1-3, with a possible D match to TRBD1 (6 bases). Germline V lookup: CDR1 SEHNR, CDR2 FQNEAQ (reference sequence). CDR3 length: 14 amino acids. Trimming took 7 bases from V and 2 from J, leaving 12 bases between them. Here the CDR3 DNA reads TGTGCCAGCACGGACAGTGGCACTGGAAACACCATATATTTT. As protein: CASTDSGTGNTIYF. Combining the CDR3 with reference TRBV7-9 and TRBJ1-3 gives the whole variable domain DTGVSQNPRHKITKRGQNVTFRCDPISEHNRLYWYRQTLGQGPEFLTYFQNEAQLEKSRLLSDRFSAERPKGSFSTLEIQRTEQGDSAMYLCASTDSGTGNTIYFGEGSWLTVV.

The J gene is TRBJ2-3, the V gene TRBV5-4, with 13 nucleotides matching TRBD2. The length of the CDR3 is 13 residues. The germline V gene encodes CDR1 SGHNT and CDR2 YYREEE (reference sequence). J was trimmed by 6 bases and V by 7 bases; bases with no gene match: 2. The CDR3 coding sequence is TGTGCCAGCTCGACTAGCGGGGGGGATACGCAGTATTTT. Amino acid sequence: CASSTSGGDTQYF.

This clone has a handful of counts. The chain recombines TRBV4-1 with TRBJ2-7; D possibly corresponds to TRBD1 (6 bases). This CDR3 spans 16 amino acids. Looked up from germline, CDR1 is MGHRA and CDR2 is YSYEKL. Trimming removed 0 bases from V and 3 bases from J, with 15 bases in between. CDR3 coding DNA: TGCGCCAGCAGCCAAGATGGCGCAGGGGCCTTCTACGAGCAGTACTTC. This codes for CASSQDGAGAFYEQYF.

About this clone itself: The identical CDR3 is also encoded by other nucleotide sequences in the sample. The V call is TRBV5-1, the J call TRBJ1-5, with TRBD1 matching 9 bases. The CDR3 spans 14 residues. The germline gives CDR1 SGHRS, CDR2 YFSETQ. V shed 0 bases, J shed 7 bases, and the junction held 2 bases outside the gene matches. The CDR3 loop reads CASSLGQGEQPQHF. DNA of the CDR3: TGCGCCAGCAGCTTGGGACAGGGGGAACAGCCCCAGCATTTT.

V gene TRBV12-3 or TRBV12-4 combines with J gene TRBJ1-2; D is possibly TRBD1 (6 bases). V lost 4 bases and J 4 bases, leaving 10 bases between the germline ends. CDR3 length: 13 residues. The CDR3 sequence is CASSSGGSYGYTF. CDR3 in DNA: TGTGCCAGCAGTTCGGGGGGCAGCTATGGCTACACCTTC.

On this clone: One junction end does not reproduce the germline sequence, and a read error may be involved. This sample also contains other DNA sequences that code for the same CDR3. The genes are TRBV4-2 and TRBJ2-1; TRBD1 might be the D (6 bases). The CDR3 is 15 amino acids. In germline, CDR1 is LGHNA, CDR2 YNFKEQ. The CDR3 DNA reads as TGTGCCAGCAGTCAAGCCCCGGACAGAAACAATGAGCAGTTCTTC. Encoded protein: CASSQAPDRNNEQFF.

Written as DNA, the CDR3 is TGCGCCAGCAGCTTGGCCGGAGGTACTGGGGCCAACGTCCTGACTTTC. Protein: CASSLAGGTGANVLTF. The chain recombines TRBV5-1 with TRBJ2-6; tentatively, D is TRBD2 (5 bases). Germline V gene lookup returns CDR1 SGHRS and CDR2 YFSETQ. The V end lost 0 bases, the J end lost 2 bases, and 9 bases lay between the germline ends. The CDR3 covers 16 residues.